This is a list of T cell receptor beta chains from one sample in a study of CD8+ T cells in alopecia areata. Assay: immunoSEQ multiplex PCR; the TCRdb copy retains only in-frame clones and omits some. The profile shows about 110,000 clones, roughly three fifths of them singletons. The sequences come from CD8+ T cells sorted from blood, collected at week 24, from a patient treated with tofacitinib. These receptor sequences come from a human donor with alopecia areata. The CDR3 runs from the conserved cysteine through the conserved F or W. A D gene is named only where the DNA matches it firmly. Clone size is given for some rows only: seen once, a few or many times, or a class if the clone is expanded.

>TRBJ1-1|.|.|TRBV13
CASSVSPERNTEAFF
TGTGCCAGCAGCGTCAGCCCGGAGAGGAACACTGAAGCTTTCTTT
>TRBJ2-2|.|.|TRBV19
CASSRDREGTGELFF
TGTGCCAGTAGCAGAGACAGGGAGGGCACCGGGGAGCTGTTTTTT
>TRBJ1-6|.|.|TRBV27
CASTPGAGESPLHF
TGTGCCAGCACCCCGGGGGCTGGAGAATCACCCCTCCACTTT
>TRBJ2-7|few|.|TRBV7-8
CASSIQGNYEQYF
TGTGCCAGCAGCATCCAGGGTAACTACGAGCAGTACTTC
>TRBJ2-3|.|.|TRBV7-9
CASSHGGTARGTDTQYF
TGTGCCAGCAGCCACGGGGGCACGGCGAGGGGGACAGATACGCAGTATTTT
>TRBJ2-7|.|TRBD1|TRBV5-6
CASSTGGEQYF
TGTGCCAGCAGCACAGGGGGCGAGCAGTACTTC
>TRBJ2-1|.|.|TRBV6-5
CASSLANEQFF
TGTGCCAGCTCGTTAGCCAACGAGCAGTTCTTC
>TRBJ2-7|few|TRBD2|TRBV4-3
CASSQEVLAGGNYEQYF
TGCGCCAGCAGCCAAGAGGTACTAGCGGGGGGGAACTACGAGCAGTACTTC
>TRBJ2-1|few|TRBD2|TRBV9
CASSPGGRRGSSYNEQFF
TGTGCCAGCAGCCCGGGGGGAAGGCGGGGAAGCTCCTACAATGAGCAGTTCTTC
>TRBJ2-1|.|.|TRBV4-3
CASSQGWGNEQFF
TGCGCCAGCAGCCAAGGTTGGGGGAATGAGCAGTTCTTC